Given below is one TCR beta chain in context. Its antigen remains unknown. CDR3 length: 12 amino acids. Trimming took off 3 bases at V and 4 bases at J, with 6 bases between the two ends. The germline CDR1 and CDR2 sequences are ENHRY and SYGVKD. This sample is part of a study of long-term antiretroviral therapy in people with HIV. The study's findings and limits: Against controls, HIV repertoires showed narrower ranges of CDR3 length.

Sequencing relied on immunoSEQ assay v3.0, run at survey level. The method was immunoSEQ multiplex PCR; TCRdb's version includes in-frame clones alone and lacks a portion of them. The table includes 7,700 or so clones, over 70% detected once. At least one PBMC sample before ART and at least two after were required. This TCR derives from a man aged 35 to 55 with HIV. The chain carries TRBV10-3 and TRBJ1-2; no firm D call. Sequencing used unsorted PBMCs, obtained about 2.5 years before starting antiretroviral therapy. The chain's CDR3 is CAISDGSYGYTF. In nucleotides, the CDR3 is TGTGCCATCAGTGACGGGTCCTATGGCTACACCTTC.